This entry features one TCR beta chain sequence. Antigen unknown. This entry is derived from a study of Graves' ophthalmopathy and Graves' hyperthyroidism. Study-wide context: Stable hyperthyroidism meant no progression to ophthalmopathy within 18 months of follow-up.

From RNA, the CDR3 regions of TCR beta chains were amplified and sequenced. The library came from an HTBI-primed first-round RT-PCR and a second-round multiplex PCR. From the multiplex PCR reads, TCRdb called clonotypes with MiXCR, one entry per CDR3 protein. The sample shows roughly 600,000 distinct CDR3 sequences, less than 45% of them seen only once. Among the exclusions were patients with other autoimmune diseases, uncontrolled infections, pregnancy or lactation. Study observations and caveats: Among expanded thyroid clonotypes above 0.001 frequency, most also occurred in blood.

The V end was cut by 0 bases, the J end by 11 bases, with 11 bases between. CDR1 is ENHRY and CDR2 is SYGVKD in the germline V gene. CDR3 size: 12 residues. The specimen was peripheral blood or thyroid tissue (not recorded which). The chain joins TRBV10-3 to TRBJ2-7; TRBD1 might be the D (5 bases). The receptor was isolated from an adult man with Graves' hyperthyroidism. CDR3 coding DNA: TGTGCCATCAGTGAGTCTACAGGCCCTGAGTACTTC. Protein: CAISESTGPEYF.